This entry is about one T cell receptor (beta chain). This record belongs to a study of T cell changes during pregnancy in multiple sclerosis. CDR1 and CDR2 (germline): SGHRS, YFSETQ. This CDR3 contains 15 residues. The V and J ends lost 5 bases and 7 bases, in that order; junction bases with no gene match: 6. Clones were read by immunoSEQ multiplex PCR, and TCRdb kept only the in-frame ones, dropping some. The sample holds about 59,000 clones, roughly 92% seen once. The TCR originated in a female donor in good health, enrolled as a control in a pregnancy study. The rearrangement joins TRBV5-1 to TRBJ2-1, with 13 bases identical to TRBD2. Here the sequenced sample was peripheral blood, taken in the third trimester of pregnancy. This chain's CDR3 is CASRRGLAGINEQFF. As DNA, the CDR3 is TGCGCCAGCAGGCGGGGACTAGCGGGGATTAATGAGCAGTTCTTC.